The following is a T cell receptor (beta chain) sequence with its context. These data come from a study of cytomegalovirus exposure and HLA in healthy donors. The germline V gene has CDR1 SEHNR and CDR2 FQNEAQ (reference sequence). The CDR3 spans 15 residues. With 5 bases removed from V and 4 bases from J, the gap between germline ends came to 17 bases. It was with 60 Vbeta and 13 Jbeta primers that the PCR ran. The data were produced by immunoSEQ multiplex PCR, yet TCRdb's version contains in-frame clones alone and is incomplete. The top ten clones hold under 6.5% of a sample with about 130,000 clones, about 83% of them seen once. At sampling all donors were nominally healthy, likely with unrecorded immune exposures.

The specimen sequenced was PBMCs. V is TRBV7-9 and J is TRBJ2-5; TRBD1 might be the D (6 bases). The clonotype comes from a woman in her 30s in good health and CMV-seronegative. Here the CDR3 DNA reads TGTGCCAGCAGCCCGCCCCGGGCAGGGGCAGAGACCCAGTACTTC. The encoded protein is CASSPPRAGAETQYF. The entire variable domain, with the rest obtained from reference TRBV7-9 and TRBJ2-5, is as follows: DTGVSQNPRHKITKRGQNVTFRCDPISEHNRLYWYRQTLGQGPEFLTYFQNEAQLEKSRLLSDRFSAERPKGSFSTLEIQRTEQGDSAMYLCASSPPRAGAETQYFGPGTRLLVL.